A selection of T cell receptor beta chains follows, all from one sample in a study of shared clonotypes between healthy human individuals. Clones were read by immunoSEQ multiplex PCR, and TCRdb kept only the in-frame ones, dropping some. This sample has more than 1,200,000 clones, with approximately 98.5% found just once. Sequencing was performed on naive CD4+ T cells sorted from blood. The receptors here all came from a man aged 25-45 years in good health. Both conserved end residues are part of each CDR3. A D gene is named only where the DNA matches it firmly. Not every row has a clone size; where given, it reads once, few, many or a size class.

CDR3 length: 15
J gene: TRBJ2-7
clone size: .
V gene: TRBV10-3
D gene: TRBD1
CDR3 DNA: TGTGCCATCAGTGAATTCAGCCGGGACAGGCCCGGGCAGTACTTC
CDR3 protein: CAISEFSRDRPGQYF

CDR3 length: 14
J gene: TRBJ1-5
clone size: .
V gene: TRBV5-1
D gene: TRBD1
CDR3 DNA: TGCGCCAGCAGCTTGGGACAGGGTGGTCAGCCCCAGCATTTT
CDR3 protein: CASSLGQGGQPQHF

CDR3 length: 16
J gene: TRBJ2-3
clone size: .
V gene: TRBV7-6
D gene: TRBD1
CDR3 DNA: TGTGCCAGCAGCACCGGGACAGGTTGGAGCACAGATACGCAGTATTTT
CDR3 protein: CASSTGTGWSTDTQYF

CDR3 length: 13
J gene: TRBJ2-7
clone size: .
V gene: TRBV27
D gene: .
CDR3 DNA: TGTGCCAGCAGCCGGGACCTGGGCTACGAGCAGTACTTC
CDR3 protein: CASSRDLGYEQYF

CDR3 length: 12
J gene: TRBJ2-1
clone size: .
V gene: TRBV7-9
D gene: TRBD1
CDR3 DNA: TGTGCCACCTACAGGGGAGACAATGAGCAGTTCTTC
CDR3 protein: CATYRGDNEQFF

CDR3 length: 12
J gene: TRBJ1-2
clone size: .
V gene: TRBV6-5
D gene: TRBD1
CDR3 DNA: TGTGCCAGCAGTTGGACAGGGTCCGGCTACACCTTC
CDR3 protein: CASSWTGSGYTF

CDR3 length: 16
J gene: TRBJ1-1
clone size: .
V gene: TRBV5-5
D gene: .
CDR3 DNA: TGTGCCAGCAGCTTTGGGAGGGAGGCCATGAACACTGAAGCTTTCTTT
CDR3 protein: CASSFGREAMNTEAFF

CDR3 length: 14
J gene: TRBJ2-7
clone size: .
V gene: TRBV2
D gene: .
CDR3 DNA: TGTGCCAGCACCACAGACAGGACAGCCTACGAGCAGTACTTC
CDR3 protein: CASTTDRTAYEQYF

CDR3 length: 13
J gene: TRBJ2-7
clone size: .
V gene: TRBV10-3
D gene: TRBD2
CDR3 DNA: TGTGCCATCAGTGAGGGGAGGGCCGGCGAGCAGTACTTC
CDR3 protein: CAISEGRAGEQYF

CDR3 length: 14
J gene: TRBJ2-3
clone size: .
V gene: TRBV6-1
D gene: .
CDR3 DNA: TGTGCCAGCAGTGTTCGGGGGCTCGCAGATACGCAGTATTTT
CDR3 protein: CASSVRGLADTQYF

CDR3 length: 15
J gene: TRBJ1-2
clone size: .
V gene: TRBV18
D gene: .
CDR3 DNA: TGTGCCAGCTCACCGTACCAGGGCCAGTTCTATGGCTACACCTTC
CDR3 protein: CASSPYQGQFYGYTF

CDR3 length: 17
J gene: TRBJ2-7
clone size: .
V gene: TRBV6-1
D gene: .
CDR3 DNA: TGTGCCAGCAGTGAGGACAGCCAAGGAGCCTACTCCTACGAGCAGTACTTC
CDR3 protein: CASSEDSQGAYSYEQYF

CDR3 length: 14
J gene: TRBJ1-2
clone size: .
V gene: TRBV9
D gene: .
CDR3 DNA: TGTGCCAGCAGCCCAAGAGTGGGTCAGCATGGCTACACCTTC
CDR3 protein: CASSPRVGQHGYTF

CDR3 length: 16
J gene: TRBJ2-3
clone size: once
V gene: TRBV19
D gene: TRBD2
CDR3 DNA: TGTGCCAGTAGTCCAAAAGCGGGAAGGGGCACAGATACGCAGTATTTT
CDR3 protein: CASSPKAGRGTDTQYF

CDR3 length: 16
J gene: TRBJ2-2
clone size: .
V gene: TRBV15
D gene: TRBD1
CDR3 DNA: TGTGCCACCAGCAGAGATCGGACAGGCCAAACCGGGGAGCTGTTTTTT
CDR3 protein: CATSRDRTGQTGELFF

CDR3 length: 14
J gene: TRBJ2-7
clone size: .
V gene: TRBV9
D gene: .
CDR3 DNA: TGTGCCAGCAGCGTAGCAGAGGGGGGGTACGAGCAGTACTTC
CDR3 protein: CASSVAEGGYEQYF

CDR3 length: 14
J gene: TRBJ1-2
clone size: .
V gene: TRBV9
D gene: TRBD1
CDR3 DNA: TGTGCCAGCAGCGTAGAGGGACAGGGCTATGGCTACACCTTC
CDR3 protein: CASSVEGQGYGYTF

CDR3 length: 13
J gene: TRBJ2-1
clone size: .
V gene: TRBV29-1
D gene: TRBD2
CDR3 DNA: TGCAGCGTTTTAGCGGGAGCCCATAATGAGCAGTTCTTC
CDR3 protein: CSVLAGAHNEQFF

CDR3 length: 16
J gene: TRBJ2-5
clone size: once
V gene: TRBV9
D gene: .
CDR3 DNA: TGTGCCAGCAGCGTAGCAGGGGCGACAAATGGGGAGACCCAGTACTTC
CDR3 protein: CASSVAGATNGETQYF

CDR3 length: 14
J gene: TRBJ2-7
clone size: .
V gene: TRBV5-6
D gene: .
CDR3 DNA: TGTGCCAGCAGCTTGGGGGGTTTATCCTACGAGCAGTACTTC
CDR3 protein: CASSLGGLSYEQYF

CDR3 length: 13
J gene: TRBJ2-7
clone size: .
V gene: TRBV2
D gene: .
CDR3 DNA: TGTGCCAGCAGCTTGAACGGACTTGACGAGCAGTACTTC
CDR3 protein: CASSLNGLDEQYF

CDR3 length: 15
J gene: TRBJ2-3
clone size: once
V gene: TRBV7-9
D gene: .
CDR3 DNA: TGTGCCAGCAGCTTAGTGGGACTTAGCACAGATACGCAGTATTTT
CDR3 protein: CASSLVGLSTDTQYF

CDR3 length: 17
J gene: TRBJ1-5
clone size: .
V gene: TRBV19
D gene: .
CDR3 DNA: TGTGCCAGTGGGACGCGAAGCCCAAGAGTTAGCAATCAGCCCCAGCATTTT
CDR3 protein: CASGTRSPRVSNQPQHF

CDR3 length: 15
J gene: TRBJ2-7
clone size: .
V gene: TRBV2
D gene: TRBD2
CDR3 DNA: TGTGCCAGCGGGGGAACTAGCGGGAGGGCCTACGAGCAGTACTTC
CDR3 protein: CASGGTSGRAYEQYF

CDR3 length: 15
J gene: TRBJ2-3
clone size: .
V gene: TRBV19
D gene: TRBD1
CDR3 DNA: TGTGCCAGTAGTCTACCGGGACAGGGGACAGATACGCAGTATTTT
CDR3 protein: CASSLPGQGTDTQYF

CDR3 length: 14
J gene: TRBJ1-2
clone size: .
V gene: TRBV28
D gene: .
CDR3 DNA: TGTGCCAGCAGTCAACCCCCAGGGGCCTATGGCTACACCTTC
CDR3 protein: CASSQPPGAYGYTF

CDR3 length: 14
J gene: TRBJ2-7
clone size: .
V gene: TRBV11-3
D gene: TRBD1
CDR3 DNA: TGTGCCAGCAGTGTGGGACAGGGTCTAGGAGAGCAGTACTTC
CDR3 protein: CASSVGQGLGEQYF

CDR3 length: 14
J gene: TRBJ1-5
clone size: .
V gene: TRBV29-1
D gene: .
CDR3 DNA: TGCAGCGTTGATGCCGGGGGGAGCAATCAGCCCCAGCATTTT
CDR3 protein: CSVDAGGSNQPQHF

CDR3 length: 14
J gene: TRBJ2-3
clone size: once
V gene: TRBV5-5
D gene: .
CDR3 DNA: TGTGCCAGCAGCTTGGATCGCAGGTCAGATACGCAGTATTTT
CDR3 protein: CASSLDRRSDTQYF

CDR3 length: 15
J gene: TRBJ1-4
clone size: .
V gene: TRBV6-5
D gene: .
CDR3 DNA: TGTGCCAGCAGTTATCGGGGGGGACCTAATGAAAAACTGTTTTTT
CDR3 protein: CASSYRGGPNEKLFF

CDR3 length: 15
J gene: TRBJ2-3
clone size: .
V gene: TRBV28
D gene: .
CDR3 DNA: TGTGCCAGCAGTTTCGGACAGTCTAGCACAGATACGCAGTATTTT
CDR3 protein: CASSFGQSSTDTQYF

CDR3 length: 19
J gene: TRBJ1-2
clone size: .
V gene: TRBV7-2
D gene: .
CDR3 DNA: TGTGCCAGCAGCTTAGCGCTGGGGCTGGGTCCTATGGCATCCTATGGCTACACCTTC
CDR3 protein: CASSLALGLGPMASYGYTF

CDR3 length: 14
J gene: TRBJ2-7
clone size: .
V gene: TRBV28
D gene: .
CDR3 DNA: TGTGCCAGCAGTCCCTTCGGCGCCAACTACGAGCAGTACTTC
CDR3 protein: CASSPFGANYEQYF

CDR3 length: 12
J gene: TRBJ2-7
clone size: .
V gene: TRBV23-1
D gene: .
CDR3 DNA: TGCGCCAGCAAGGACAGATCCTACGAGCAGTACTTC
CDR3 protein: CASKDRSYEQYF

CDR3 length: 12
J gene: TRBJ2-1
clone size: .
V gene: TRBV7-3
D gene: TRBD2
CDR3 DNA: TGTGCCAGCAGCATTAGCGGGAATGAGCAGTTCTTC
CDR3 protein: CASSISGNEQFF

CDR3 length: 14
J gene: TRBJ1-2
clone size: .
V gene: TRBV9
D gene: .
CDR3 DNA: TGTGCCAGCAGCGCAACCGGGACTAACTATGGCTACACCTTC
CDR3 protein: CASSATGTNYGYTF

CDR3 length: 17
J gene: TRBJ2-2
clone size: .
V gene: TRBV7-9
D gene: .
CDR3 DNA: TGTGCCAGCAGCTCAAAGACAGGTTTTGTAGACACCGGGGAGCTGTTTTTT
CDR3 protein: CASSSKTGFVDTGELFF

CDR3 length: 15
J gene: TRBJ2-4
clone size: .
V gene: TRBV28
D gene: .
CDR3 DNA: TGTGCCAGCAGTTTTACATTACTAGCCAAAAACATTCAGTACTTC
CDR3 protein: CASSFTLLAKNIQYF

CDR3 length: 18
J gene: TRBJ2-7
clone size: .
V gene: TRBV14
D gene: TRBD1
CDR3 DNA: TGTGCCAGCAGCCAAGTTGTTCCGGCCTGGGGGACAGCCTACGAGCAGTACTTC
CDR3 protein: CASSQVVPAWGTAYEQYF